These 26 T cell receptor beta chains came from one sample sequenced in a study of shared clonotypes between healthy human individuals. CD45RO-negative CD8 cells positively selected for CCR7 made up the naive population, which excluded terminally differentiated effector memory CD45RA+ cells. TCRdb keeps only in-frame clones here, not all; method: immunoSEQ multiplex PCR. The table shows under 1 million clones, with 96% occurring only once. The sequencing sample was made of naive CD8+ T cells sorted from blood. The receptors come from a man aged 25 to 40 in good health.

This clone was seen only once. The chain links TRBV6-5 to TRBJ2-7, with TRBD2 matching 11 bases. The V segment lost 4 bases and the J segment 0 bases; nucleotides outside the gene matches: 2. The CDR3 has 15 residues. Germline loops: CDR1 MNHEY, CDR2 SVGAGI. The CDR3 DNA reads as TGTGCCAGCAGTTTTACTAGCGGGAGCTCCTACGAGCAGTACTTC. This translates into CASSFTSGSSYEQYF.

The chain is built from TRBV14 and TRBJ2-7; D is tentatively TRBD1 or TRBD2 (5 bases each). With 5 bases removed from V and 0 bases from J, the gap between germline ends came to 11 bases. Germline V gene sequence: CDR1 SGHDN, CDR2 FVKESK. The CDR3 totals 14 residues. The CDR3 here is CASSFWGSSYEQYF. As DNA, the CDR3 is TGTGCCAGCAGCTTTTGGGGGAGCTCCTACGAGCAGTACTTC.

V is TRBV27 and J is TRBJ1-5; TRBD1 matches 12 bases. V trimming: 4 bases; J trimming: 6 bases; junction bases outside the gene matches: 4. This CDR3 is built from 15 residues. CDR1 is MNHEY, CDR2 SMNVEV, per germline (reference sequence). The DNA for the CDR3 is TGTGCCAGCAGTTCTGGGACAGGGGGCGGTCAGCCCCAGCATTTT. It encodes CASSSGTGGGQPQHF.

The rearrangement uses TRBV25-1 and TRBJ2-5; no clear D gene. The germline gives CDR1 MGHDK, CDR2 SYGVNS. There are 12 residues in the CDR3. The ends were cut back, 8 bases at V and 2 bases at J, with 9 bases in the middle. CDR3 residues: CASADGQETQYF. The CDR3 region has the DNA TGTGCCAGCGCGGACGGACAAGAGACCCAGTACTTC.

The rearrangement links TRBV27 to TRBJ1-4; D gene unclear. CDR1 MNHEY and CDR2 SMNVEV come from the germline V gene (reference sequence). V was pared by 8 bases and J by 10 bases, with 14 bases between. The CDR3 contains 12 residues. CDR3 loop: CASQEGSGKLFF. The CDR3 coding sequence is TGTGCCAGCCAAGAGGGCAGTGGAAAACTGTTTTTT. Filled out from reference TRBV27 and TRBJ1-4, the complete variable domain reads EAQVTQNPRYLITVTGKKLTVTCSQNMNHEYMSWYRQDPGLGLRQIYYSMNVEVTDKGDVPEGYKVSRKEKRNFPLILESPSPNQTSLYFCASQEGSGKLFFGSGTQLSVL.

This chain connects TRBV2 to TRBJ1-5; no firm D call. CDR1 SNHLY and CDR2 FYNNEI come from the germline V gene. The length of the CDR3 is 14 residues. The ends were cut back, 2 bases at V and 5 bases at J, with 10 bases in the middle. The CDR3 DNA sequence: TGTGCCAGCAGTGAATGGGGTAACCATCAGCCCCAGCATTTT. This codes for CASSEWGNHQPQHF.

About this clone: Other DNA sequences from this sample encode an identical CDR3 as well. The V and J genes are TRBV27 and TRBJ2-7; D is unclear. CDR1 is MNHEY, CDR2 SMNVEV, per germline (reference sequence). The CDR3 consists of 14 residues. V was shortened by 3 bases and J by 3 bases, with 12 bases between the two germline ends. The CDR3 nucleotides are TGTGCCAGCAGTTTGACCTCGGCCGGCTACGAGCAGTACTTC. This codes for CASSLTSAGYEQYF.

The chain joins TRBV29-1 to TRBJ2-7, with TRBD2 matching over 10 bases. Germline V lookup: CDR1 SQVTM, CDR2 ANQGSEA. The CDR3 extends over 15 amino acids. With V trimmed by 5 bases and J by 3 bases, 10 bases remained unmatched. For the CDR3, the DNA is TGCAGCGTTTTCCTCGGGGCTAGCGGGAGCTACGAGCAGTACTTC. Its protein is CSVFLGASGSYEQYF.

The CDR3 nucleotides read TGCAGCGTTGAATTTCTCCTTGACAATGAGCAGTTCTTC. It encodes CSVEFLLDNEQFF. The chain uses TRBV29-1 and TRBJ2-1; unclear D gene. Deletions cut 2 bases from V and 5 bases from J, with 10 bases between. From germline, CDR1 is SQVTM and CDR2 ANQGSEA. CDR3 length equals 13 residues.

The DNA for the CDR3 is TGTGCCAGCAGCCCCCCAGTGGGCGGTGGCGAGCAGTACTTC. Its translation is CASSPPVGGGEQYF. The chain couples TRBV28 to TRBJ2-7, with D unresolved. The V gene lost 6 bases and the J gene lost 6 bases, with 18 bases spanning the gap. Per germline, CDR1 MDHEN and CDR2 SYDVKM. The CDR3 is 14 residues long.

The rearrangement uses TRBV29-1 and TRBJ1-2; unclear D gene. Trimming removed 7 bases at V and 0 bases at J, with 9 bases between. The germline CDR1 and CDR2 sequences are SQVTM and ANQGSEA. The CDR3 runs to 12 residues. In DNA, the CDR3 is TGCAGCGGGACGGAATCTAACTATGGCTACACCTTC. Translating it yields CSGTESNYGYTF.

The table lists this clone with a few counts. The chain is built from TRBV18 and TRBJ2-1; perhaps TRBD1 as D (6 bases). V was trimmed by 4 bases and J by 5 bases, leaving 15 bases between them. The CDR3 has 15 amino acids. Per germline, CDR1 KGHSH and CDR2 LQKENI. CDR3 coding DNA: TGTGCCAGCTCACTACACGACAGGCTAAACAATGAGCAGTTCTTC. This sequence encodes CASSLHDRLNNEQFF.

V usage is TRBV28 and J usage is TRBJ2-7; D perhaps matches TRBD2 (5 bases). Trimming removed 6 bases at V and 3 bases at J, with 18 bases between. Germline lookup yields CDR1 MDHEN and CDR2 SYDVKM. The CDR3 is 15 amino acids. The CDR3 sequence: CASSWERRVLYEQYF. The DNA for the CDR3 is TGTGCCAGCAGCTGGGAGCGACGCGTCCTCTACGAGCAGTACTTC.

This clone appeared a few times. The chain has TRBV9 and TRBJ2-3; D remains unclear. This CDR3 region has 14 residues. Germline CDR1 is SGDLS and CDR2 is YYNGEE. Trimming removed 1 base at V and 2 bases at J, with 8 bases between. The DNA for the CDR3 is TGTGCCAGCAGCGTATGGGATTCCACAGATACGCAGTATTTT. Residues: CASSVWDSTDTQYF.

The rearrangement joins TRBV4-1 to TRBJ2-5, with 7 bases fitting TRBD1. The CDR3 runs 16 residues. CDR1 is MGHRA and CDR2 is YSYEKL in the germline V gene. After removal of 1 base from V and 5 bases from J, the junction contained 10 bases not matched to a gene. The CDR3 DNA reads TGCGCCAGCAGCCAAGTAGACGGGACAGATGGGGAGACCCAGTACTTC. Its translation is CASSQVDGTDGETQYF.

The V and J genes are TRBV18 and TRBJ2-7; D is ambiguous. V was trimmed by 0 bases and J by 4 bases, leaving 16 bases between them. Germline V lookup: CDR1 KGHSH, CDR2 LQKENI. This CDR3 is 16 amino acids long. Here the CDR3 reads CASSPPTDLNGYEQYF. The CDR3 DNA sequence: TGTGCCAGCTCACCACCGACGGATCTCAACGGATACGAGCAGTACTTC.

The rearrangement joins TRBV5-4 to TRBJ2-5; TRBD1 matches 10 bases. Unmatched junction bases numbered 12, after V lost 2 bases and J lost 2 bases. Germline CDR1 and CDR2: SGHNT and YYREEE (reference sequence). The CDR3 loop spans 18 amino acids. CDR3 coding DNA: TGTGCCAGCAGCTTCATTGGGACAGGGGACGTTATACAAGAGACCCAGTACTTC. As protein: CASSFIGTGDVIQETQYF.

This chain joins TRBV9 and TRBJ2-2; TRBD1 matches 7 bases. CDR3 size: 13 residues. V gave up 3 bases and J gave up 7 bases; unmatched junction bases: 3. Germline assignment: CDR1 SGDLS and CDR2 YYNGEE. The CDR3 is CASSGAGGGELFF. CDR3 nucleotides: TGTGCCAGCAGCGGAGCAGGGGGCGGGGAGCTGTTTTTT. Complete variable domain (other parts from reference TRBV9 and TRBJ2-2): DSGVTQTPKHLITATGQRVTLRCSPRSGDLSVYWYQQSLDQGLQFLIQYYNGEERAKGNILERFSAQQFPDLHSELNLSSLELGDSALYFCASSGAGGGELFFGEGSRLTVL.

The V gene is TRBV2, the J gene TRBJ2-7; 9 bases are shared with TRBD1. The CDR3 is 13 amino acids. Trimming cost V 6 bases and J 4 bases; bases outside gene matches: 4. Germline CDR1 SNHLY, CDR2 FYNNEI. In DNA, the CDR3 is TGTGCCAGCAGAGGGACAGGGTCTTACGAGCAGTACTTC. Protein sequence: CASRGTGSYEQYF.

The chain recombines TRBV5-1 with TRBJ2-7; TRBD1 matches 9 bases. V lost 4 bases, J lost 5 bases, and 10 bases stayed unmatched. Germline loops: CDR1 SGHRS, CDR2 YFSETQ. The CDR3 runs to 15 residues. CDR3 in amino acids: CASSTGTGFSDEQYF. The CDR3 nucleotides read TGCGCCAGCAGCACCGGGACAGGGTTTAGTGACGAGCAGTACTTC.

The genes are TRBV5-1 and TRBJ2-5, with 11 bases lining up with TRBD2. The CDR3 loop spans 16 amino acids. CDR1 SGHRS and CDR2 YFSETQ come from the germline V gene. The ends lost 4 bases at V and 0 bases at J; junction bases unmatched: 5. As DNA, the CDR3 is TGCGCCAGCAGCGCGGGACTAGCGGCGTACCAAGAGACCCAGTACTTC. Translating it yields CASSAGLAAYQETQYF.

The chain employs TRBV27 and TRBJ2-7; D tentatively fits TRBD1 or TRBD2 (5 bases each). Trimming removed 5 bases at V and 11 bases at J, with 13 bases between. CDR3 length equals 11 residues. The germline V gene has CDR1 MNHEY and CDR2 SMNVEV (reference sequence). The CDR3 region has the DNA TGTGCCAGCAGTCAGCAGGGAGCTGAGTACTTC. This translates into CASSQQGAEYF.

V usage is TRBV4-1 and J usage is TRBJ2-1; 13 bases align to TRBD2. CDR3 length: 16 amino acids. The V gene's germline CDR1 is MGHRA and CDR2 YSYEKL. V lost 5 bases and J lost 3; bases outside the gene matches: 4. CDR3 amino acids: CASSGLAGADYNEQFF. CDR3 sequence (DNA): TGCGCCAGCAGCGGACTAGCGGGGGCAGACTACAATGAGCAGTTCTTC.

The chain employs TRBV10-3 and TRBJ1-1, with D perhaps TRBD1 (5 bases). Germline V lookup: CDR1 ENHRY, CDR2 SYGVKD. CDR3 length: 12 residues. The V and J ends lost 9 bases and 4 bases respectively, with 12 bases between them. Here the CDR3 reads CAIRDGGTEAFF. The DNA of the CDR3 is TGTGCCATACGGGACGGGGGCACTGAAGCTTTCTTT.

CDR3 residues: CASRADLGEQYF. CDR3 DNA sequence: TGTGCCAGCAGAGCAGACCTGGGGGAGCAGTACTTC. The chain combines TRBV28 with TRBJ2-7; no reliable D call. The V gene lost 6 bases and the J gene lost 7 bases, with 13 bases spanning the gap. Germline V gene sequence: CDR1 MDHEN, CDR2 SYDVKM. This CDR3 contains 12 residues.

The J gene is TRBJ1-2, the V gene TRBV30; D remains unclear. From germline, CDR1 is GTSNPN and CDR2 SVGIG (reference sequence). With 0 bases removed from V and 0 bases from J, the gap between germline ends came to 14 bases. This CDR3 comprises 16 residues. The CDR3, as DNA: TGTGCCTGGAGTGTAGAGGGTTGGGTAGCTAACTATGGCTACACCTTC. Translated, it gives CAWSVEGWVANYGYTF. Supplemented by reference TRBV30 and TRBJ1-2, the full variable domain reads SQTIHQWPATLVQPVGSPLSLECTVEGTSNPNLYWYRQAAGRGLQLLFYSVGIGQISSEVPQNLSASRPQDRQFILSSKKLLLSDSGFYLCAWSVEGWVANYGYTFGSGTRLTVV.